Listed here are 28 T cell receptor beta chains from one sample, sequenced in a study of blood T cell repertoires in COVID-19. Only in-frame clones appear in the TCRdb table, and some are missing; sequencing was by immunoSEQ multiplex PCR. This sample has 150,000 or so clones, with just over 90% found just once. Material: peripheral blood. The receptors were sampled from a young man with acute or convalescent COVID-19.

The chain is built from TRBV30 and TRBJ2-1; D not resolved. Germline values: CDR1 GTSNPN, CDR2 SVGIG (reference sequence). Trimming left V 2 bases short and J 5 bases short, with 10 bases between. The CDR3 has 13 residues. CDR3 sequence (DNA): TGTGCCTGGAGTTCGAACATGGACAATGAGCAGTTCTTC. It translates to CAWSSNMDNEQFF.

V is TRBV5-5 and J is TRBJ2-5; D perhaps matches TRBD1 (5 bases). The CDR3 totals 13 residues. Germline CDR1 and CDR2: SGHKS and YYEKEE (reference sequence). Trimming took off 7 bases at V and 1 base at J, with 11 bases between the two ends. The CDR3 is CASVRAVQETQYF. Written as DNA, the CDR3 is TGTGCCAGCGTCAGGGCAGTCCAAGAGACCCAGTACTTC. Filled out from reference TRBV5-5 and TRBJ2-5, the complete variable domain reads DAGVTQSPTHLIKTRGQQVTLRCSPISGHKSVSWYQQVLGQGPQFIFQYYEKEERGRGNFPDRFSARQFPNYSSELNVNALLLGDSALYLCASVRAVQETQYFGPGTRLLVL.

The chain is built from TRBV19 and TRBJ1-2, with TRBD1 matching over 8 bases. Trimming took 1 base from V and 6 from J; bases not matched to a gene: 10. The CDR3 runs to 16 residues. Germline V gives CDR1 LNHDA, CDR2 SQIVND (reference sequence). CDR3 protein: CASSIGFRGREHGYTF. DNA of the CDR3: TGTGCCAGTAGTATAGGGTTCAGGGGGCGCGAGCATGGCTACACCTTC.

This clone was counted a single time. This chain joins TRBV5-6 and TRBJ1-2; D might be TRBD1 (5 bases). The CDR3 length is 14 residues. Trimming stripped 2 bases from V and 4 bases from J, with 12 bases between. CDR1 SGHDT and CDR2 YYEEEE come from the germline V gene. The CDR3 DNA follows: TGTGCCAGCAGCTTTGGGGGAGCGGGCTATGGCTACACCTTC. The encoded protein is CASSFGGAGYGYTF.

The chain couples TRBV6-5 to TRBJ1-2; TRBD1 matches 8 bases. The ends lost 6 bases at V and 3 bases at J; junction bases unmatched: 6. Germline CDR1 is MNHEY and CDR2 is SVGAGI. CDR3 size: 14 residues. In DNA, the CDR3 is TGTGCCAGCAGACATACAGGGGGACACTATGGCTACACCTTC. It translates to CASRHTGGHYGYTF.

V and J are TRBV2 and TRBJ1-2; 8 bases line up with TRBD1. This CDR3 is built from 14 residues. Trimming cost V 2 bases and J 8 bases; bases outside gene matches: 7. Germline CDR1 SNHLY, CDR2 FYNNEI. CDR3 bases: TGTGCCAGCAGTGAACTTGGGACAGGTTACGGCTACACCTTC. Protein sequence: CASSELGTGYGYTF.

The CDR3 nucleotides are TGTGCCAGCAGGACGACAGGGTTTTTGGATGGCTACACCTTC. It encodes CASRTTGFLDGYTF. The chain joins TRBV27 to TRBJ1-2; 7 bases align to TRBD1. There are 14 residues in the CDR3. Germline V lookup: CDR1 MNHEY, CDR2 SMNVEV (reference sequence). The trim removed 6 bases at V and 6 bases at J, leaving 10 bases unmatched.

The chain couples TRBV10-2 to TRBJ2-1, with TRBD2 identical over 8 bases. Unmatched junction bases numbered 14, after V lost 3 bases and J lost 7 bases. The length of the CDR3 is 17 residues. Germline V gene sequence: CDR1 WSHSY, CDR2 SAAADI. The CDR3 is CASSERAGVTRRNEQFF. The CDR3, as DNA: TGCGCCAGCAGTGAAAGAGCGGGAGTTACACGGAGGAATGAGCAGTTCTTC.

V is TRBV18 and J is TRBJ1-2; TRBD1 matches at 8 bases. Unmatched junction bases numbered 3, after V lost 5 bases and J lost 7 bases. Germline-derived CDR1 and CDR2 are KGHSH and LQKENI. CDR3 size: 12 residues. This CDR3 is CASSNTGGGYTF. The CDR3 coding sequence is TGTGCCAGCTCAAACACAGGGGGTGGCTACACCTTC.

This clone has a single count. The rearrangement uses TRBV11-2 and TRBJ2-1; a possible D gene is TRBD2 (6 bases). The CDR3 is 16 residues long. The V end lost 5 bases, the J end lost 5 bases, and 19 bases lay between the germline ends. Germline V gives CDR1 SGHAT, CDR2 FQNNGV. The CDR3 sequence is CASSARLGLGDNEQFF. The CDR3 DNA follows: TGTGCCAGCAGCGCACGTCTGGGACTTGGAGACAATGAGCAGTTCTTC.

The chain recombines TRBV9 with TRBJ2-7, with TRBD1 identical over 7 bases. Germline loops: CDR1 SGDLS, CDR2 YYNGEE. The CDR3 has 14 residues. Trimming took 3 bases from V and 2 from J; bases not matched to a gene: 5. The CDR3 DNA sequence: TGTGCCAGCAGCGCTTCCGGGACAGCCTACGAGCAGTACTTC. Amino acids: CASSASGTAYEQYF. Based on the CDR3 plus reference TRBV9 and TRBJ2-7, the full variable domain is DSGVTQTPKHLITATGQRVTLRCSPRSGDLSVYWYQQSLDQGLQFLIQYYNGEERAKGNILERFSAQQFPDLHSELNLSSLELGDSALYFCASSASGTAYEQYFGPGTRLTVT.

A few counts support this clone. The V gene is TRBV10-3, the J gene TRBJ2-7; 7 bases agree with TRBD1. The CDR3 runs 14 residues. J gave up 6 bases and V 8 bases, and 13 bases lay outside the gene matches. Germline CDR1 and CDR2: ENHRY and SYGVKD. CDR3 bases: TGTGCCATCGAAGGATCGGGACAGACGGCCGAGCAGTACTTC. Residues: CAIEGSGQTAEQYF.

CDR3 DNA: TGTGCCACCAGTGATTTGAAGACTAGCGCGGTCACAGATACGCAGTATTTT. Its protein is CATSDLKTSAVTDTQYF. This sequence joins TRBV24-1 and TRBJ2-3; 8 bases map to TRBD2. The ends lost 0 bases at V and 2 bases at J; junction bases unmatched: 6. This CDR3 has 17 residues. CDR1 is KGHDR and CDR2 is SFDVKD in the germline V gene.

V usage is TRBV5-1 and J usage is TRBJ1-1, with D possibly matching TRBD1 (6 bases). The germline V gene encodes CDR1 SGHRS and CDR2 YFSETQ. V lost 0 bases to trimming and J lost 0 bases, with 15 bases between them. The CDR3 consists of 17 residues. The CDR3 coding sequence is TGCGCCAGCAGCTTGGTTCCGTTGGGACAATTGAACACTGAAGCTTTCTTT. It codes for CASSLVPLGQLNTEAFF.

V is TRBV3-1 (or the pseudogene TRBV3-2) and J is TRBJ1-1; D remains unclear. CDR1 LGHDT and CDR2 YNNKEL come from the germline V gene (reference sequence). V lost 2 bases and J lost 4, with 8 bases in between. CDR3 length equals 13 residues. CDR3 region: CASSQRVITEAFF. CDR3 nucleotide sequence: TGTGCCAGCAGCCAACGGGTGATCACTGAAGCTTTCTTT.

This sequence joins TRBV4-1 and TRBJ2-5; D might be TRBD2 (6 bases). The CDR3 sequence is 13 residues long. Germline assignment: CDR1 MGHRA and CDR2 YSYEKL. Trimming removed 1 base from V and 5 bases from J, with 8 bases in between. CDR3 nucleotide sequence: TGCGCCAGCAGCCAAGTTGGGGGGGAGACCCAGTACTTC. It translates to CASSQVGGETQYF.

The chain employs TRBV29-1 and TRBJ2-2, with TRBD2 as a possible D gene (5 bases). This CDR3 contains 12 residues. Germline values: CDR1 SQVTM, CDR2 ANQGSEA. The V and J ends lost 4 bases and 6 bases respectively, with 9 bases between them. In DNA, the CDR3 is TGCAGCGTTGGGGGAGAGGCCGGGGAGCTGTTTTTT. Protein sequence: CSVGGEAGELFF.

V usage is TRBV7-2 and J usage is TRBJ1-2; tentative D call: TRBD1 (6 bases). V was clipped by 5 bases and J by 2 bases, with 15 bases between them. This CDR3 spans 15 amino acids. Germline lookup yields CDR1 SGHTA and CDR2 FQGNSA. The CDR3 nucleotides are TGTGCCAGCAGCATCGGCCGGGGGGGCAACTATGGCTACACCTTC. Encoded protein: CASSIGRGGNYGYTF.

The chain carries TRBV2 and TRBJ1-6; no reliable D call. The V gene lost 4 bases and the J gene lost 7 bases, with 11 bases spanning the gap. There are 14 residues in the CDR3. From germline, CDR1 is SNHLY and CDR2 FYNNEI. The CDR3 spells CASSGLRLNSPLHF. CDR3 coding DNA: TGTGCCAGCAGTGGTCTCAGGTTAAATTCACCCCTCCACTTT.

As DNA, the CDR3 is TGCGCCAGCAGCTTCGGCGGGAGGACAGATACGCAGTATTTT. Amino acids: CASSFGGRTDTQYF. The V and J genes are TRBV5-1 and TRBJ2-3, with 8 bases aligning to TRBD2. CDR3 length: 14 residues. Germline assignment: CDR1 SGHRS and CDR2 YFSETQ. V lost 2 bases to trimming and J lost 3 bases; unmatched junction nucleotides: 2.

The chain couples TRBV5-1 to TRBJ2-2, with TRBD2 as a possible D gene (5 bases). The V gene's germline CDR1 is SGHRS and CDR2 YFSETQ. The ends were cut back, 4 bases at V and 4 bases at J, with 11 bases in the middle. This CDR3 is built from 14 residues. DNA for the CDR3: TGCGCCAGCAGCCCTGGACTGCTCACCGGGGAGCTGTTTTTT. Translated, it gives CASSPGLLTGELFF.

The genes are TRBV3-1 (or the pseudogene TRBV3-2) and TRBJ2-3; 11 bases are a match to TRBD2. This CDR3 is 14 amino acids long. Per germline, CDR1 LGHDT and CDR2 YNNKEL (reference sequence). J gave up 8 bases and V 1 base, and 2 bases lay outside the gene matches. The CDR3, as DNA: TGTGCCAGCAGCCAAGGGACTAGCGGGCGTACGCAGTATTTT. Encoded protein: CASSQGTSGRTQYF.

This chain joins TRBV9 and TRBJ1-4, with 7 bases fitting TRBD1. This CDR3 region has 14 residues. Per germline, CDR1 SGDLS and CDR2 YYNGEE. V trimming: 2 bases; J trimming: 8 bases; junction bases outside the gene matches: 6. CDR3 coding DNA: TGTGCCAGCAGCGTCTCACAGGGGAGGGAAAAACTGTTTTTT. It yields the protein CASSVSQGREKLFF.

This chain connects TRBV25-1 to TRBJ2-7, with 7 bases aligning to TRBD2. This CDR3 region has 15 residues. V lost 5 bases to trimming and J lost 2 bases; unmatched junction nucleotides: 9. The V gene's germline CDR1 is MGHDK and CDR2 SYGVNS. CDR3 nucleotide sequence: TGTGCCAGCAGTATCGGAGGGGCGGGGGCCTACGAGCAGTACTTC. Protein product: CASSIGGAGAYEQYF.

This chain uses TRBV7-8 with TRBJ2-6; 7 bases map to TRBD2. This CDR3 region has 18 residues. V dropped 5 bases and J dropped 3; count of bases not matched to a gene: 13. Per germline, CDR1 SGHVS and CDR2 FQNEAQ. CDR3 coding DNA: TGTGCCAGCAGCCCCCTTGCGGGGGTTGTATATGGGGCCAACGTCCTGACTTTC. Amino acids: CASSPLAGVVYGANVLTF.

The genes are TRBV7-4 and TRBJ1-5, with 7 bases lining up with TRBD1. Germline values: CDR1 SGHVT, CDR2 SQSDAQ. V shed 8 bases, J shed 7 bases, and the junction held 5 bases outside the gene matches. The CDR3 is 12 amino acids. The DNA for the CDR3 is TGTGCCAGCGGGACAGAAGAGCAGCCCCAGCATTTT. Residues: CASGTEEQPQHF.

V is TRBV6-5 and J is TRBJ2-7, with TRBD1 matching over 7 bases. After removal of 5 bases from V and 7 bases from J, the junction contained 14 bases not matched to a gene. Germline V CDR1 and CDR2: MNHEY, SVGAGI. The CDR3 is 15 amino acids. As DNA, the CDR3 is TGTGCCAGCAGTCGGAACTGGGACAGAACGGGTGAGCAGTACTTC. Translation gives CASSRNWDRTGEQYF.

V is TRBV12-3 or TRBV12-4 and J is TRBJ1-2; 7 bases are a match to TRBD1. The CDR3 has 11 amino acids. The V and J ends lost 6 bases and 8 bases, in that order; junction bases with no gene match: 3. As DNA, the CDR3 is TGTGCCAGCAGCCAGGGGGTGGGCTACACCTTC. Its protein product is CASSQGVGYTF.